One sample yielded the 26 T cell receptor beta chains listed below, sequenced in a study of T cell responses to AZD1222 COVID-19 vaccine. Libraries were prepared by immunoSEQ multiplex PCR; TCRdb keeps only in-frame clonotypes and omits some of them. The data contain 95,000 to 150,000 clones, about nine tenths of them singletons. Sequences were derived from peripheral blood, sampled on day 0 of AZD1222 vaccination. The receptors come from an adult in good health.

The chain employs TRBV15 and TRBJ2-7; D gene unclear. The germline gives CDR1 LNHNV, CDR2 YYDKDF (reference sequence). V dropped 3 bases and J dropped 6 bases, with 6 bases sitting between them. CDR3 length: 11 amino acids. The CDR3 DNA sequence: TGTGCCACCAGCAGTGGACGCGAGCAGTACTTC. This gives the protein CATSSGREQYF.

The table lists this clone with a count of one. This chain links TRBV5-5 with TRBJ2-3, with D possibly matching TRBD1 (6 bases). This CDR3 comprises 14 residues. Between the trimmed V and J ends, which lost 4 bases and 2 bases, there was a span of 11 bases. CDR1 SGHKS and CDR2 YYEKEE come from the germline V gene (reference sequence). The CDR3 spells CASSLGTPTDTQYF. CDR3 DNA: TGTGCCAGCAGCCTCGGGACACCCACAGATACGCAGTATTTT.

The chain couples TRBV5-4 to TRBJ2-1; TRBD2 aligns across 8 bases. Germline CDR1 and CDR2: SGHNT and YYREEE (reference sequence). The CDR3 totals 16 residues. The J segment lost 2 bases and the V segment lost 3 bases, leaving 7 bases of the junction unmatched. CDR3 bases: TGTGCCAGCAGCTCCGGCGGGGGGACCGCCTACAATGAGCAGTTCTTC. This gives the protein CASSSGGGTAYNEQFF.

The rearrangement links TRBV6-1 to TRBJ2-7; TRBD1 matches at 8 bases. There are 15 residues in the CDR3. Germline V gene data show CDR1 as MNHNS and CDR2 as SASEGT. V lost 3 bases to trimming and J lost 3 bases; unmatched junction nucleotides: 7. The CDR3: CASSEQTGDFYEQYF. The CDR3 DNA sequence: TGTGCCAGCAGTGAGCAGACAGGGGACTTCTACGAGCAGTACTTC.

The chain has TRBV30 and TRBJ1-3, with no clear D. Germline CDR1 is GTSNPN and CDR2 is SVGIG (reference sequence). Trimming stripped 0 bases from V and 3 bases from J, with 15 bases between. The CDR3 is 16 residues long. The CDR3: CAWSVFSSIHGNTIYF. The CDR3, as DNA: TGTGCCTGGAGTGTTTTCTCTTCCATCCATGGAAACACCATATATTTT. Full variable domain (remainder filled in from reference TRBV30 and TRBJ1-3): SQTIHQWPATLVQPVGSPLSLECTVEGTSNPNLYWYRQAAGRGLQLLFYSVGIGQISSEVPQNLSASRPQDRQFILSSKKLLLSDSGFYLCAWSVFSSIHGNTIYFGEGSWLTVV.

The rearrangement uses TRBV7-2 and TRBJ2-3; no clear D. Germline V gene sequence: CDR1 SGHTA, CDR2 FQGNSA. The CDR3 has 14 residues. The V gene lost 1 base and the J gene lost 10 bases, with 15 bases spanning the gap. CDR3 in amino acids: CASSLEAKSWAQYF. The CDR3 DNA reads TGTGCCAGCAGCTTAGAAGCGAAGTCTTGGGCGCAGTATTTT.

V usage is TRBV2 and J usage is TRBJ1-2; 8 nucleotides agree with TRBD1. CDR3 length: 16 residues. Per the germline V gene, CDR1 is SNHLY and CDR2 is FYNNEI. V shed 1 base, J shed 6 bases, and the junction held 10 bases outside the gene matches. CDR3 in amino acids: CASSEVVATGANGYTF. CDR3 nucleotide sequence: TGTGCCAGCAGTGAAGTGGTAGCGACAGGGGCAAATGGCTACACCTTC.

This sequence joins TRBV19 and TRBJ2-7; D not certain. The V end was cut by 0 bases, the J end by 6 bases, with 6 bases between. Germline V gives CDR1 LNHDA, CDR2 SQIVND (reference sequence). CDR3 length: 12 residues. The CDR3 is CASSIDRGEQYF. The CDR3 DNA follows: TGTGCCAGTAGTATAGATCGAGGCGAGCAGTACTTC.

The chain couples TRBV7-2 to TRBJ2-7; no clear D gene. This CDR3 has 13 residues. Deletions cut 5 bases from V and 5 bases from J, with 13 bases between. CDR1 and CDR2 (germline): SGHTA, FQGNSA. The CDR3 protein is CASSPGPRDEQYF. The CDR3 coding sequence is TGTGCCAGCAGCCCCGGACCCCGGGACGAGCAGTACTTC. The full variable domain, in which reference TRBV7-2 and TRBJ2-7 provide the parts outside the CDR3, is GAGVSQSPSNKVTEKGKDVELRCDPISGHTALYWYRQSLGQGLEFLIYFQGNSAPDKSGLPSDRFSAERTGGSVSTLTIQRTQQEDSAVYLCASSPGPRDEQYFGPGTRLTVT.

V usage is TRBV4-3 and J usage is TRBJ1-2, with 7 bases fitting TRBD1. The germline gives CDR1 LGHNA, CDR2 YSLEER. The junction had 5 bases not matched to a gene; V was cut back by 4 bases and J by 0 bases. This CDR3 is built from 15 residues. CDR3 region: CASSPGTVANYGYTF. CDR3 nucleotide sequence: TGCGCCAGCAGCCCCGGGACAGTTGCTAACTATGGCTACACCTTC.

This clone was observed a handful of times. This sequence joins TRBV2 and TRBJ1-1; D uncertain. Germline V CDR1 and CDR2: SNHLY, FYNNEI. The CDR3 runs to 13 residues. V was cut by 0 bases and J by 10 bases, with 12 bases left in between. The CDR3 is CASSEATILGAFF. As DNA, the CDR3 is TGTGCCAGCAGTGAAGCTACCATTCTAGGAGCTTTCTTT.

The chain employs TRBV7-9 and TRBJ2-3, with 13 positions matching TRBD2. This CDR3 contains 18 residues. J was trimmed by 4 bases and V by 3 bases; bases with no gene match: 10. Germline-derived CDR1 and CDR2 are SEHNR and FQNEAQ (reference sequence). The CDR3 spells CASSLGTSGGARADTQYF. DNA of the CDR3: TGTGCCAGCAGCTTGGGAACTAGCGGGGGGGCGAGGGCAGATACGCAGTATTTT.

The V and J genes are TRBV6-1 and TRBJ2-7, with TRBD1 as a possible D gene (5 bases). Germline lookup yields CDR1 MNHNS and CDR2 SASEGT. The CDR3 has 14 amino acids. Trimming took 6 bases from V and 5 from J, leaving 17 bases between them. The CDR3 reads CASSRDSSLDEQYF. CDR3 in DNA: TGTGCCAGCAGCCGCGACAGTAGTTTGGACGAGCAGTACTTC.

The gene calls are TRBV3-1 (or the pseudogene TRBV3-2) and TRBJ1-2, with D maybe TRBD1 (6 bases). The CDR3 has 14 residues. CDR1 and CDR2 (germline): LGHDT, YNNKEL (reference sequence). V lost 6 bases and J lost 3, with 14 bases in between. The CDR3, as DNA: TGTGCCAGCAGTCACCACCAGGGGTACTATGGCTACACCTTC. This codes for CASSHHQGYYGYTF.

This chain joins TRBV24-1 and TRBJ1-5, with D possibly matching TRBD1 (5 bases). This CDR3 has 14 amino acids. CDR1 KGHDR and CDR2 SFDVKD come from the germline V gene. The ends were cut back, 9 bases at V and 2 bases at J, with 13 bases in the middle. This chain's CDR3 is CATGGGIGNQPQHF. Written as DNA, the CDR3 is TGTGCCACCGGGGGGGGGATAGGCAATCAGCCCCAGCATTTT.

The chain links TRBV10-1 to TRBJ2-7; 8 bases map to TRBD1. The CDR3 consists of 12 residues. In germline, CDR1 is WNHNN, CDR2 SYGVQD (reference sequence). Unmatched junction bases numbered 5, after V lost 7 bases and J lost 6 bases. CDR3 protein: CASTVDRGEQYF. CDR3 DNA: TGCGCCAGCACAGTCGACAGGGGCGAGCAGTACTTC.

The chain combines TRBV6-5 with TRBJ2-1; D ambiguous. There are 12 residues in the CDR3. The germline CDR1 and CDR2 sequences are MNHEY and SVGAGI. Trimming stripped 7 bases from V and 5 bases from J, with 9 bases between. The CDR3 here is CASTWQNNEQFF. CDR3 nucleotide sequence: TGTGCCAGCACGTGGCAGAACAATGAGCAGTTCTTC.

CDR3 nucleotides: TGTGCCAGCAGCAAAGAGATTAGCGGGGTATACAATGAGCAGTTCTTC. Translated, it gives CASSKEISGVYNEQFF. The V call is TRBV21-1, the J call TRBJ2-1; the D segment call TRBD2 is taken from the table without a DNA check. TRBV21-1 represents a pseudogene. The CDR3 length is 16 residues.

CDR3 residues: CAWSGVWNGYTF. The CDR3 DNA sequence: TGTGCCTGGAGCGGGGTTTGGAATGGCTACACCTTC. The chain uses TRBV30 and TRBJ1-2, with D hard to call. There are 12 residues in the CDR3. Looked up from germline, CDR1 is GTSNPN and CDR2 is SVGIG (reference sequence). V was pared by 3 bases and J by 6 bases, with 11 bases between.

Here the CDR3 reads CASSPRGNYGYTF. CDR3 DNA sequence: TGTGCCAGCAGCCCCCGGGGTAACTATGGCTACACCTTC. The chain carries TRBV3-1 (or the pseudogene TRBV3-2) and TRBJ1-2; D uncertain. The CDR3 covers 13 residues. Trimming removed 4 bases from V and 1 base from J, with 7 bases in between. Germline V lookup: CDR1 LGHDT, CDR2 YNNKEL (reference sequence).

The V and J genes are TRBV6-6 and TRBJ1-1, with 7 bases that match TRBD1. Germline lookup yields CDR1 MNHNY and CDR2 SVGAGI (reference sequence). This CDR3 is 14 amino acids long. J was trimmed by 1 base and V by 2 bases; bases with no gene match: 1. This CDR3 is CASSYGTANTEAFF. The DNA of the CDR3 is TGTGCCAGCAGTTACGGGACAGCGAACACTGAAGCTTTCTTT.

The chain combines TRBV4-2 with TRBJ1-1; 7 positions agree with TRBD1. CDR3 length: 15 residues. The ends lost 0 bases at V and 4 bases at J; junction bases unmatched: 5. The V gene's germline CDR1 is LGHNA and CDR2 YNFKEQ. The CDR3 region has the DNA TGTGCCAGCAGCCAAGATCTTCCAGGGGGCACTGAAGCTTTCTTT. Its translation is CASSQDLPGGTEAFF.

The chain carries TRBV12-3 or TRBV12-4 and TRBJ2-3; D is unresolved. V was cut by 3 bases and J by 7 bases, with 8 bases left in between. The CDR3 runs to 12 residues. In DNA, the CDR3 is TGTGCCAGCAGTTTCAGGCGCAATACGCAGTATTTT. Translating gives CASSFRRNTQYF.

The chain carries TRBV6-5 and TRBJ1-1; D is uncertain. Germline V gene lookup returns CDR1 MNHEY and CDR2 SVGAGI. The CDR3 spans 15 residues. Trimming cost V 7 bases and J 1 base, with 16 bases left between them. The CDR3 coding sequence is TGTGCCAGCAAATGGGCAGATCGGCGGAACACTGAAGCTTTCTTT. It yields the protein CASKWADRRNTEAFF.

The J gene is TRBJ1-1, the V gene TRBV5-1; no definite D call. CDR1 and CDR2 from the germline V gene are SGHRS and YFSETQ. The CDR3 length is 13 residues. V was cut by 0 bases and J by 6 bases, with 9 bases left in between. CDR3 amino acids: CASSLAPSAEAFF. The DNA of the CDR3 is TGCGCCAGCAGCTTGGCCCCGTCGGCTGAAGCTTTCTTT.

This chain connects TRBV5-1 to TRBJ1-5; 7 nucleotides agree with TRBD1. Trimming at V came to 0 bases and at J to 4 bases, leaving 7 bases not matched to a gene. The germline V gene has CDR1 SGHRS and CDR2 YFSETQ. The CDR3 is 16 residues long. CDR3 DNA: TGCGCCAGCAGCTTGGAAACTCTGGACAGGAATCAGCCCCAGCATTTT. Encoded protein: CASSLETLDRNQPQHF.